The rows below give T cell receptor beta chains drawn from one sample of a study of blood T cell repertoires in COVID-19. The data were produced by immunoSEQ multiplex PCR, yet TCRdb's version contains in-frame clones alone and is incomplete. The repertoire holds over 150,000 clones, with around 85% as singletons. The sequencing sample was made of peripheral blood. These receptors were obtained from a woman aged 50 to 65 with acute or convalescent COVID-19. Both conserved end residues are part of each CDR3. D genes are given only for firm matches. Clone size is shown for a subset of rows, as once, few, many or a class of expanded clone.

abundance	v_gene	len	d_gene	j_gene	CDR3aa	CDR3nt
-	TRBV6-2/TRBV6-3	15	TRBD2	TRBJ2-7	CASSSGLAGNHEQYF	TGTGCCAGCAGTTCCGGACTAGCGGGTAACCACGAGCAGTACTTC
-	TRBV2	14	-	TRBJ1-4	CASSFRRSNEKLFF	TGTGCCAGCAGTTTTCGTCGGAGTAATGAAAAACTGTTTTTT
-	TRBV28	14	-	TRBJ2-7	CASSKDSLGYEQYF	TGTGCCAGCAGCAAGGACAGTTTAGGATACGAGCAGTACTTC
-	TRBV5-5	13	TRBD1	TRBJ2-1	CASSRTGGNEQFF	TGTGCCAGCAGTCGGACAGGCGGTAATGAGCAGTTCTTC
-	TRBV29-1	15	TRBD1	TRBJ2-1	CSVDEQGAPGNEQFF	TGCAGCGTTGACGAGCAGGGGGCGCCTGGCAATGAGCAGTTCTTC
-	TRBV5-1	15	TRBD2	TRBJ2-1	CASSKVAGDHNEQFF	TGCGCCAGCAGCAAGGTAGCGGGAGATCACAATGAGCAGTTCTTC
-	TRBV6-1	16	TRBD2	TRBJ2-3	CASSALSGGVPDTQYF	TGTGCCAGCAGTGCGCTTAGCGGGGGGGTCCCAGATACGCAGTATTTT
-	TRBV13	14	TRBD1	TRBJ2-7	CASSPRDRGYEQYF	TGTGCCAGCAGCCCTCGGGACAGGGGCTACGAGCAGTACTTC
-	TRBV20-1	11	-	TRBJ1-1	CSAAGDTEAFF	TGCAGTGCTGCAGGGGACACTGAAGCTTTCTTT
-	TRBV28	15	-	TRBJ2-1	CASSLGRPTHNEQFF	TGTGCCAGCAGTTTAGGGCGACCGACCCATAATGAGCAGTTCTTC
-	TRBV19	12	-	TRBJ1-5	CASSIEGEPQHF	TGTGCCAGTAGTATTGAGGGGGAGCCCCAGCATTTT
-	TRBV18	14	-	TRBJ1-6	CASSPTAGSSPLHF	TGTGCCAGCTCACCAACGGCAGGGTCATCACCCCTCCACTTT
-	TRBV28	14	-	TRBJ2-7	CASSSLPGIREQYF	TGTGCCAGCAGTTCCCTGCCAGGGATCCGGGAGCAGTACTTC
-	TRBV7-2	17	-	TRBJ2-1	CASSLDGGLRTYNEQFF	TGTGCCAGCAGCTTAGACGGGGGACTCCGGACGTACAATGAGCAGTTCTTC
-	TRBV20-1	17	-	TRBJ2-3	CSASGATGLGISDTQYF	TGCAGTGCTAGTGGGGCTACAGGGCTTGGGATTTCAGATACGCAGTATTTT
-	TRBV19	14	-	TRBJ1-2	CASSIKGAGYGYTF	TGTGCCAGTAGTATAAAAGGGGCTGGCTATGGCTACACCTTC
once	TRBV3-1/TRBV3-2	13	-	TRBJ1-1	CASSQGQNTEAFF	TGTGCCAGCAGCCAGGGGCAGAACACTGAAGCTTTCTTT
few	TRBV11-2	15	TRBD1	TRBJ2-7	CASRPRGTGRYEQYF	TGTGCCAGCAGACCGCGCGGGACAGGTAGATACGAGCAGTACTTC
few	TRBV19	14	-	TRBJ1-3	CASSNGGRGNTIYF	TGTGCCAGTAGTAACGGTGGGCGCGGAAACACCATATATTTT
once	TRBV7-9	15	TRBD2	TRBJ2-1	CASSLSGSYSNEQFF	TGTGCCAGCAGCCTCAGCGGGAGTTATAGTAATGAGCAGTTCTTC
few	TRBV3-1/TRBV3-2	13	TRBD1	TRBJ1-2	CASSHRTGGGYTF	TGTGCCAGCAGCCATCGGACAGGAGGGGGCTACACCTTC
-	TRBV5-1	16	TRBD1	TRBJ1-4	CASSQDRVATNEKLFF	TGCGCCAGCAGCCAGGACAGGGTGGCAACTAATGAAAAACTGTTTTTT
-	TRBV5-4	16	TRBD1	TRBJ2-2	CASSQSGGENTGELFF	TGTGCCAGCAGCCAGTCAGGGGGAGAGAACACCGGGGAGCTGTTTTTT
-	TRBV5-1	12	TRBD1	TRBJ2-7	CASSWTGDAFYF	TGCGCCAGCAGTTGGACAGGGGACGCTTTTTACTTC
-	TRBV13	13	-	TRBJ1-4	CASSSTDNEKLFF	TGTGCCAGCAGCTCGACAGATAATGAAAAACTGTTTTTT
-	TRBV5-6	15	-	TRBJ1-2	CASRRRGLGNYGYTF	TGTGCCAGCAGAAGAAGGGGACTGGGAAACTATGGCTACACCTTC
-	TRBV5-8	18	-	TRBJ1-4	CASSLGEGGSGISEKLFF	TGTGCCAGCAGCTTGGGGGAGGGGGGATCGGGGATAAGTGAAAAACTGTTTTTT
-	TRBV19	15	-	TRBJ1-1	CASIRRAGSNTEAFF	TGTGCCAGTATTCGCCGGGCAGGGTCTAACACTGAAGCTTTCTTT
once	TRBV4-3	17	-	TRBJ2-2	CASSQVRNSRDTGELFF	TGCGCCAGCAGCCAAGTACGGAATAGCCGAGACACCGGGGAGCTGTTTTTT